The 27 T cell receptor beta chains below come from one sample, sequenced in a study of shared clonotypes between healthy human individuals. TCRdb's table, derived via immunoSEQ multiplex PCR, lists solely in-frame clones and lacks some. The sample records a few million clones, 93% being singletons. Sequencing input: naive CD4+ T cells from PBMCs. Stated subset: CD45RA+ positively selected. These receptors all stem from a man aged 18 to 30 in good health. Some clones in this sample may be carry-over from other donors' samples.

This chain's CDR3 is CASSLPTAGGRETQYF. In DNA form, the CDR3 reads TGTGCCAGCAGCCTTCCTACCGCAGGGGGGAGGGAGACCCAGTACTTC. V and J are TRBV5-6 and TRBJ2-5; weak D call: TRBD1 (7 bases). The CDR3 spans 16 residues. Germline-derived CDR1 and CDR2 are SGHDT and YYEEEE. Trimming left V 4 bases short and J 5 bases short, with 21 bases between.

The chain has TRBV2 and TRBJ2-5; the match to TRBD2 covers 7 bases. V trimming: 3 bases; J trimming: 4 bases; junction bases outside the gene matches: 8. Germline assignment: CDR1 SNHLY and CDR2 FYNNEI. The CDR3 sequence is 15 residues long. For the CDR3, the DNA is TGTGCCAGCAGTGATTGGGCGGGAGTTGTAGAGACCCAGTACTTC. This sequence encodes CASSDWAGVVETQYF.

This chain joins TRBV19 and TRBJ2-2; D is perhaps TRBD1 (5 bases). Germline V lookup: CDR1 LNHDA, CDR2 SQIVND (reference sequence). This CDR3 has 15 residues. The germline V and J ends were trimmed by 3 bases and 6 bases, with 14 bases remaining between them. CDR3 sequence (DNA): TGTGCCAGTAGTATCTCGCCAGGGTTCTCCGGGGAGCTGTTTTTT. Protein: CASSISPGFSGELFF.

The chain employs TRBV2 and TRBJ2-7, with 8 bases lining up with TRBD1. The CDR3 has 14 amino acids. V lost 8 bases to trimming and J lost 4 bases; unmatched junction nucleotides: 10. CDR1 SNHLY and CDR2 FYNNEI come from the germline V gene. In DNA, the CDR3 is TGTGCCAGCGGGACAGGAGGGAGTTGGTACGAGCAGTACTTC. Its protein is CASGTGGSWYEQYF.

V is TRBV28 and J is TRBJ2-5; 7 nucleotides match TRBD1. Germline V CDR1 and CDR2: MDHEN, SYDVKM. V lost 3 bases and J lost 2; bases outside the gene matches: 3. The CDR3 is made up of 14 amino acids. CDR3 region: CASSFVRGQETQYF. CDR3 DNA: TGTGCCAGCAGTTTTGTCAGGGGGCAAGAGACCCAGTACTTC.

This CDR3 reads CAISESGSIPEQYF. In nucleotides, the CDR3 is TGTGCCATCAGTGAGTCGGGATCCATCCCCGAGCAGTACTTC. This chain uses TRBV10-3 with TRBJ2-7; no reliable D call. V dropped 0 bases and J dropped 6 bases, with 12 bases sitting between them. Germline V gene lookup returns CDR1 ENHRY and CDR2 SYGVKD. The CDR3 spans 14 residues.

The genes are TRBV10-3 and TRBJ2-2; 10 bases are shared with TRBD1. V lost 11 bases to trimming and J lost 4 bases; unmatched junction nucleotides: 7. CDR1 is ENHRY and CDR2 is SYGVKD in the germline V gene. The CDR3 runs 14 residues. The CDR3: CASMGQGSTGELFF. In DNA form, the CDR3 reads TGTGCCTCCATGGGACAGGGGTCCACCGGGGAGCTGTTTTTT.

The V and J genes are TRBV6-5 and TRBJ2-7; TRBD1 agrees at 10 bases. V lost 0 bases and J lost 5; bases outside the gene matches: 7. This CDR3 spans 16 amino acids. From germline, CDR1 is MNHEY and CDR2 SVGAGI. As DNA, the CDR3 is TGTGCCAGCAGTTACTCGGGTGGGACAGGGGTTCACGAGCAGTACTTC. It specifies CASSYSGGTGVHEQYF.

The CDR3 loop is CASSVTASSYNEQFF. The CDR3 DNA sequence: TGCGCCAGCAGCGTAACAGCGAGCTCCTACAATGAGCAGTTCTTC. This sequence joins TRBV5-1 and TRBJ2-1; D gene uncertain. Deletions cut 4 bases from V and 0 bases from J, with 11 bases between. The germline gives CDR1 SGHRS, CDR2 YFSETQ. This CDR3 spans 15 amino acids.

This clone appeared once. The chain recombines TRBV27 with TRBJ1-2, with 7 bases fitting TRBD1. The CDR3 has 12 residues. Germline V lookup: CDR1 MNHEY, CDR2 SMNVEV (reference sequence). V dropped 8 bases and J dropped 3; count of bases not matched to a gene: 3. The CDR3 region has the DNA TGTGCCAGCGACAGGGTGGACTATGGCTACACCTTC. This codes for CASDRVDYGYTF.

The V call is TRBV28, the J call TRBJ1-4; D call uncertain. This CDR3 spans 16 amino acids. Trimming took off 6 bases at V and 0 bases at J, with 14 bases between the two ends. The germline gives CDR1 MDHEN, CDR2 SYDVKM. The CDR3 protein is CASSRGDLATNEKLFF. The CDR3 DNA follows: TGTGCCAGCAGCCGGGGAGACTTGGCAACTAATGAAAAACTGTTTTTT.

For the CDR3, the DNA is TGTGCTAGTAGGGGAGCGTCTGAGTCCGCACTAGAGACCCAGTACTTC. Encoded protein: CASRGASESALETQYF. The chain uses TRBV12-5 and TRBJ2-5; D could derive from TRBD1 or TRBD2 (5 bases each). V was trimmed by 8 bases and J by 4 bases, leaving 23 bases between them. Germline CDR1 is LGHNT and CDR2 is FRNRAP. The CDR3 contains 16 residues.

The rearrangement joins TRBV6-6 to TRBJ2-1; 11 bases are a match to TRBD2. The V segment lost 2 bases and the J segment 6 bases; nucleotides outside the gene matches: 3. CDR1 MNHNY and CDR2 SVGAGI come from the germline V gene (reference sequence). The CDR3 has 15 residues. This CDR3 is CASSYPGTSGNEQFF. The CDR3 DNA is TGTGCCAGCAGTTACCCCGGGACTAGCGGCAATGAGCAGTTCTTC.

CDR3 in amino acids: CASSLVGGNTIYF. The CDR3 region has the DNA TGTGCCAGCAGTTTGGTGGGAGGAAACACCATATATTTT. The chain couples TRBV28 to TRBJ1-3; the D is unclear. CDR1 and CDR2 (germline): MDHEN, SYDVKM. This CDR3 is built from 13 residues. With 3 bases removed from V and 4 bases from J, the gap between germline ends came to 7 bases.

The J gene is TRBJ2-1, the V gene TRBV27; D perhaps matches TRBD2 (5 bases). V was cut by 6 bases and J by 6 bases, with 18 bases left in between. Germline lookup yields CDR1 MNHEY and CDR2 SMNVEV (reference sequence). CDR3 length: 15 amino acids. Written as DNA, the CDR3 is TGTGCCAGCAGGAAAGCGGCAGTGCGATCCAATGAGCAGTTCTTC. Translation gives CASRKAAVRSNEQFF.

Comments on this clone: Other DNA sequences in this specimen translate into the identical CDR3. V gene TRBV7-3 combines with J gene TRBJ2-2, with D uncertain. CDR3 size: 13 residues. Per the germline V gene, CDR1 is SGHTA and CDR2 is FQGTGA. Trimming left V 5 bases short and J 5 bases short, with 9 bases between. This CDR3 reads CASSLLGTGELFF. DNA for the CDR3: TGTGCCAGCAGCCTTCTGGGGACCGGGGAGCTGTTTTTT.

The V gene is TRBV6-5, the J gene TRBJ1-2; possible D gene TRBD1, 5 bases. The CDR3 runs 11 residues. CDR1 is MNHEY and CDR2 is SVGAGI in the germline V gene. The CDR3 sequence: CGVRGPLGYTF. The CDR3, as DNA: TGTGGGGTCCGGGGCCCCCTTGGCTACACCTTC.

The chain employs TRBV9 and TRBJ2-1; 11 nucleotides agree with TRBD2. V shed 3 bases and J 4 bases; nucleotides not matched to a gene: 9. The germline V gene has CDR1 SGDLS and CDR2 YYNGEE. The length of the CDR3 is 17 residues. CDR3 amino acids: CASSAERLAGGYNEQFF. The CDR3 coding sequence is TGTGCCAGCAGCGCAGAGCGATTAGCGGGAGGGTACAATGAGCAGTTCTTC.

V and J are TRBV25-1 and TRBJ1-2; TRBD1 might be the D (5 bases). The CDR3 covers 14 residues. CDR1 MGHDK and CDR2 SYGVNS come from the germline V gene. Trimming removed 1 base at V and 8 bases at J, with 14 bases between. For the CDR3, the DNA is TGTGCCAGCAGTGAATTTGGCAGGGAAAAGGGCTACACCTTC. Translating it yields CASSEFGREKGYTF.

The CDR3 region has the DNA TGTGCCGGGGCCCAGGAGTTCGCTGGAAACACCATATATTTT. Encoded protein: CAGAQEFAGNTIYF. The chain recombines TRBV30 with TRBJ1-3, with a possible D match to TRBD1 (5 bases). This CDR3 is built from 14 residues. Germline V gene lookup returns CDR1 GTSNPN and CDR2 SVGIG (reference sequence). Deletions cut 8 bases from V and 2 bases from J, with 16 bases between.

This clone came up a few times. The J gene is TRBJ1-2, the V gene TRBV28; D not resolved. The CDR3 sequence is 15 residues long. Germline V gene lookup returns CDR1 MDHEN and CDR2 SYDVKM. V was shortened by 4 bases and J by 4 bases, with 16 bases between the two germline ends. The CDR3 protein is CASSYEGASTYGYTF. The DNA of the CDR3 is TGTGCCAGCAGTTACGAGGGCGCCTCTACCTATGGCTACACCTTC.

The chain recombines TRBV6-1 with TRBJ2-7; TRBD1 might be the D (6 bases). Trimming cost V 7 bases and J 4 bases, with 11 bases left between them. CDR1 MNHNS and CDR2 SASEGT come from the germline V gene. This CDR3 comprises 12 residues. The CDR3 nucleotides are TGTGCCAGCACGAACAGGGCATACGAGCAGTACTTC. This codes for CASTNRAYEQYF.

This chain uses TRBV4-1 with TRBJ2-5, with TRBD2 as a possible D gene (6 bases). V lost 3 bases, J lost 1 base, and 12 bases lay in between. The CDR3 totals 15 residues. Germline lookup yields CDR1 MGHRA and CDR2 YSYEKL. CDR3 DNA sequence: TGCGCCAGCAGCCACCTGGGACTCCTCCAAGAGACCCAGTACTTC. This encodes CASSHLGLLQETQYF.

Worth noting for this clone: This sample includes further DNA sequences coding for the same CDR3. J is TRBJ1-1 and V is TRBV7-9; unclear D gene. This CDR3 has 12 residues. V was shortened by 3 bases and J by 3 bases, with 5 bases between the two germline ends. Germline CDR1 and CDR2: SEHNR and FQNEAQ (reference sequence). CDR3 residues: CASSLIHTEAFF. For the CDR3, the DNA is TGTGCCAGCAGCTTGATACACACTGAAGCTTTCTTT.

V and J are TRBV28 and TRBJ1-4, with D tentatively TRBD1 (6 bases). Trimming took 6 bases from V and 5 from J, leaving 16 bases between them. Germline V gene lookup returns CDR1 MDHEN and CDR2 SYDVKM. This CDR3 contains 15 residues. The CDR3 coding sequence is TGTGCCAGCAGCTCACAGGGTAGAGGGAATGAAAAACTGTTTTTT. Its translation is CASSSQGRGNEKLFF. The entire variable domain, with the rest obtained from reference TRBV28 and TRBJ1-4, is as follows: DVKVTQSSRYLVKRTGEKVFLECVQDMDHENMFWYRQDPGLGLRLIYFSYDVKMKEKGDIPEGYSVSREKKERFSLILESASTNQTSMYLCASSSQGRGNEKLFFGSGTQLSVL.

The chain couples TRBV15 to TRBJ1-2; TRBD1 might be the D (6 bases). The V and J ends lost 1 base and 4 bases respectively, with 16 bases between them. Germline CDR1 is LNHNV and CDR2 is YYDKDF (reference sequence). The CDR3 has 16 residues. The CDR3 DNA follows: TGTGCCACCAGCAGAGGGGTCGGGGGCCCTTCCTATGGCTACACCTTC. As protein: CATSRGVGGPSYGYTF.

The chain combines TRBV10-3 with TRBJ2-2, with unresolved D. The CDR3 sequence is 13 residues long. The germline V and J ends were trimmed by 1 base and 5 bases, with 5 bases remaining between them. CDR1 and CDR2 from the germline V gene are ENHRY and SYGVKD. The CDR3 here is CAISEFPTGELFF. DNA for the CDR3: TGTGCCATCAGTGAGTTCCCTACCGGGGAGCTGTTTTTT.